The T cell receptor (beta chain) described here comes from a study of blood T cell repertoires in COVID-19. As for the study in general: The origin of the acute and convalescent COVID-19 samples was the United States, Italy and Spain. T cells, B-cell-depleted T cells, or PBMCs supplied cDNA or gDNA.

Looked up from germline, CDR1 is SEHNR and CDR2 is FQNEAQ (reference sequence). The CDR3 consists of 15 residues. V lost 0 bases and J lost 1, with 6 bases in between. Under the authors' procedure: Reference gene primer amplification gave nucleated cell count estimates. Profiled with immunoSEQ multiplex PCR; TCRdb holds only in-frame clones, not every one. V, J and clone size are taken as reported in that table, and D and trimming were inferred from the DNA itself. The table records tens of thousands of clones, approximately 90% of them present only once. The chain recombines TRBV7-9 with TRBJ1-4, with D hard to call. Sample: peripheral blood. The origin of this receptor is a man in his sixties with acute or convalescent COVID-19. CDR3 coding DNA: TGTGCCAGCAGCTTAGCGGGAGGAACTAATGAAAAACTGTTTTTT. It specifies CASSLAGGTNEKLFF.